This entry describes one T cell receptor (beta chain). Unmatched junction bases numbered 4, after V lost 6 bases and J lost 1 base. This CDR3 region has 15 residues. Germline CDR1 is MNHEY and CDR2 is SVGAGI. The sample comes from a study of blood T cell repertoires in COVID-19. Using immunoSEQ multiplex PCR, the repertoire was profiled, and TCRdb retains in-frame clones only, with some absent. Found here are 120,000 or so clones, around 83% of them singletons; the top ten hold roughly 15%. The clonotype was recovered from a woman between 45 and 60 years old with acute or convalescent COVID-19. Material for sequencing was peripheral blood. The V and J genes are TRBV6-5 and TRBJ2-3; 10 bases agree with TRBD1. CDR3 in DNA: TGTGCCAGCAGCCTAGGGACAGGGGGCACAGATACGCAGTATTTT. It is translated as CASSLGTGGTDTQYF.